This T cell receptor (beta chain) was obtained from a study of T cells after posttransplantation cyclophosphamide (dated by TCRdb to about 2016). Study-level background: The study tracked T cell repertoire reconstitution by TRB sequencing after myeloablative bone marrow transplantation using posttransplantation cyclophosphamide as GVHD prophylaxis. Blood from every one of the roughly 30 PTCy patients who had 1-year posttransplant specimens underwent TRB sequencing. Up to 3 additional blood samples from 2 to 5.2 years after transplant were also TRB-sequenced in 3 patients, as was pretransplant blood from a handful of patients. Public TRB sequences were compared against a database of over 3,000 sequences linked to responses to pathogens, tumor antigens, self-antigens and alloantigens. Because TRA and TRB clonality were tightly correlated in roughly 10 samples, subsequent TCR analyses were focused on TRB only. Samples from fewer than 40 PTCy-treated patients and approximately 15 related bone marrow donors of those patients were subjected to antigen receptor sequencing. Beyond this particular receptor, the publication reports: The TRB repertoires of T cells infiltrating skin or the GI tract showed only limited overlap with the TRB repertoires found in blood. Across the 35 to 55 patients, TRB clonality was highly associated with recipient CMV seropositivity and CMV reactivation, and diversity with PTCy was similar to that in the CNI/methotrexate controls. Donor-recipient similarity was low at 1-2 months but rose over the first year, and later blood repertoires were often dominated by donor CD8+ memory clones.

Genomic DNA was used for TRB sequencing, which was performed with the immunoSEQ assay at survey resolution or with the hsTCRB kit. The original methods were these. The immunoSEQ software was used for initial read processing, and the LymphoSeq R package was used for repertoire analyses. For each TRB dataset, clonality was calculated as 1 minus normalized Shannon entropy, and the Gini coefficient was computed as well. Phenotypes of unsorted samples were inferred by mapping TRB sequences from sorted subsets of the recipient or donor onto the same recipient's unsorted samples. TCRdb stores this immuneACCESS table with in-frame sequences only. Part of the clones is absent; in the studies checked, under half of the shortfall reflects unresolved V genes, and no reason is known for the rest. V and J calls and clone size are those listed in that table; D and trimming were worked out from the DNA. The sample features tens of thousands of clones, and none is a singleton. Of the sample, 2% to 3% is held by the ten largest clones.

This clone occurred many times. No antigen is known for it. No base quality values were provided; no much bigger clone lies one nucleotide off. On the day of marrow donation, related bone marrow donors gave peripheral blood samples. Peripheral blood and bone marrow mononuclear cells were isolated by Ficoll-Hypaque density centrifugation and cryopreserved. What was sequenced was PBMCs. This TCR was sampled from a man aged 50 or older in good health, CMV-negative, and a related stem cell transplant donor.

The sequence in DNA is TGTGCCAGCAGTGTGGGGGGAGAGATCTACAATGAGCAGTTCTTC. Its translation is CASSVGGEIYNEQFF. Recombination connected TRBV2 to TRBJ2-1; TRBD2 might be the D gene, on 6 matching bases. V gives up 4 bases and J gives up 3 bases, and the segment between their germline ends measures 13 bases. The CDR3 holds 15 amino acids from the cysteine to the phenylalanine. The sequence is cut down to CDR3 DNA, 45 bases in frame from base 1. From the germline V gene, CDR1 is SNHLY and CDR2 is FYNNEI.